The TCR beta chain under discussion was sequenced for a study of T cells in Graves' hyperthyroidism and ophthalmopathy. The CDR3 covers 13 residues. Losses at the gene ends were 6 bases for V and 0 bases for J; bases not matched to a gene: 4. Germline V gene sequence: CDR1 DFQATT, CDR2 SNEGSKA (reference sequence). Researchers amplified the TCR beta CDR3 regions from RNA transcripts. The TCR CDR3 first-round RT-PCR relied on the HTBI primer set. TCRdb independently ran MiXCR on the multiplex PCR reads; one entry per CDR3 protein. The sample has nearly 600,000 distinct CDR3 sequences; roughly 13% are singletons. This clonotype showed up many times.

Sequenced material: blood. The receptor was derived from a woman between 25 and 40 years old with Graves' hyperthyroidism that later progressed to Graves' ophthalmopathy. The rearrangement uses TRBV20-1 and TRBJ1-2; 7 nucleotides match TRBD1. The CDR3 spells CSAGTVTNYGYTF. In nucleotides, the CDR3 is TGCAGTGCCGGGACAGTTACTAACTATGGCTACACCTTC.